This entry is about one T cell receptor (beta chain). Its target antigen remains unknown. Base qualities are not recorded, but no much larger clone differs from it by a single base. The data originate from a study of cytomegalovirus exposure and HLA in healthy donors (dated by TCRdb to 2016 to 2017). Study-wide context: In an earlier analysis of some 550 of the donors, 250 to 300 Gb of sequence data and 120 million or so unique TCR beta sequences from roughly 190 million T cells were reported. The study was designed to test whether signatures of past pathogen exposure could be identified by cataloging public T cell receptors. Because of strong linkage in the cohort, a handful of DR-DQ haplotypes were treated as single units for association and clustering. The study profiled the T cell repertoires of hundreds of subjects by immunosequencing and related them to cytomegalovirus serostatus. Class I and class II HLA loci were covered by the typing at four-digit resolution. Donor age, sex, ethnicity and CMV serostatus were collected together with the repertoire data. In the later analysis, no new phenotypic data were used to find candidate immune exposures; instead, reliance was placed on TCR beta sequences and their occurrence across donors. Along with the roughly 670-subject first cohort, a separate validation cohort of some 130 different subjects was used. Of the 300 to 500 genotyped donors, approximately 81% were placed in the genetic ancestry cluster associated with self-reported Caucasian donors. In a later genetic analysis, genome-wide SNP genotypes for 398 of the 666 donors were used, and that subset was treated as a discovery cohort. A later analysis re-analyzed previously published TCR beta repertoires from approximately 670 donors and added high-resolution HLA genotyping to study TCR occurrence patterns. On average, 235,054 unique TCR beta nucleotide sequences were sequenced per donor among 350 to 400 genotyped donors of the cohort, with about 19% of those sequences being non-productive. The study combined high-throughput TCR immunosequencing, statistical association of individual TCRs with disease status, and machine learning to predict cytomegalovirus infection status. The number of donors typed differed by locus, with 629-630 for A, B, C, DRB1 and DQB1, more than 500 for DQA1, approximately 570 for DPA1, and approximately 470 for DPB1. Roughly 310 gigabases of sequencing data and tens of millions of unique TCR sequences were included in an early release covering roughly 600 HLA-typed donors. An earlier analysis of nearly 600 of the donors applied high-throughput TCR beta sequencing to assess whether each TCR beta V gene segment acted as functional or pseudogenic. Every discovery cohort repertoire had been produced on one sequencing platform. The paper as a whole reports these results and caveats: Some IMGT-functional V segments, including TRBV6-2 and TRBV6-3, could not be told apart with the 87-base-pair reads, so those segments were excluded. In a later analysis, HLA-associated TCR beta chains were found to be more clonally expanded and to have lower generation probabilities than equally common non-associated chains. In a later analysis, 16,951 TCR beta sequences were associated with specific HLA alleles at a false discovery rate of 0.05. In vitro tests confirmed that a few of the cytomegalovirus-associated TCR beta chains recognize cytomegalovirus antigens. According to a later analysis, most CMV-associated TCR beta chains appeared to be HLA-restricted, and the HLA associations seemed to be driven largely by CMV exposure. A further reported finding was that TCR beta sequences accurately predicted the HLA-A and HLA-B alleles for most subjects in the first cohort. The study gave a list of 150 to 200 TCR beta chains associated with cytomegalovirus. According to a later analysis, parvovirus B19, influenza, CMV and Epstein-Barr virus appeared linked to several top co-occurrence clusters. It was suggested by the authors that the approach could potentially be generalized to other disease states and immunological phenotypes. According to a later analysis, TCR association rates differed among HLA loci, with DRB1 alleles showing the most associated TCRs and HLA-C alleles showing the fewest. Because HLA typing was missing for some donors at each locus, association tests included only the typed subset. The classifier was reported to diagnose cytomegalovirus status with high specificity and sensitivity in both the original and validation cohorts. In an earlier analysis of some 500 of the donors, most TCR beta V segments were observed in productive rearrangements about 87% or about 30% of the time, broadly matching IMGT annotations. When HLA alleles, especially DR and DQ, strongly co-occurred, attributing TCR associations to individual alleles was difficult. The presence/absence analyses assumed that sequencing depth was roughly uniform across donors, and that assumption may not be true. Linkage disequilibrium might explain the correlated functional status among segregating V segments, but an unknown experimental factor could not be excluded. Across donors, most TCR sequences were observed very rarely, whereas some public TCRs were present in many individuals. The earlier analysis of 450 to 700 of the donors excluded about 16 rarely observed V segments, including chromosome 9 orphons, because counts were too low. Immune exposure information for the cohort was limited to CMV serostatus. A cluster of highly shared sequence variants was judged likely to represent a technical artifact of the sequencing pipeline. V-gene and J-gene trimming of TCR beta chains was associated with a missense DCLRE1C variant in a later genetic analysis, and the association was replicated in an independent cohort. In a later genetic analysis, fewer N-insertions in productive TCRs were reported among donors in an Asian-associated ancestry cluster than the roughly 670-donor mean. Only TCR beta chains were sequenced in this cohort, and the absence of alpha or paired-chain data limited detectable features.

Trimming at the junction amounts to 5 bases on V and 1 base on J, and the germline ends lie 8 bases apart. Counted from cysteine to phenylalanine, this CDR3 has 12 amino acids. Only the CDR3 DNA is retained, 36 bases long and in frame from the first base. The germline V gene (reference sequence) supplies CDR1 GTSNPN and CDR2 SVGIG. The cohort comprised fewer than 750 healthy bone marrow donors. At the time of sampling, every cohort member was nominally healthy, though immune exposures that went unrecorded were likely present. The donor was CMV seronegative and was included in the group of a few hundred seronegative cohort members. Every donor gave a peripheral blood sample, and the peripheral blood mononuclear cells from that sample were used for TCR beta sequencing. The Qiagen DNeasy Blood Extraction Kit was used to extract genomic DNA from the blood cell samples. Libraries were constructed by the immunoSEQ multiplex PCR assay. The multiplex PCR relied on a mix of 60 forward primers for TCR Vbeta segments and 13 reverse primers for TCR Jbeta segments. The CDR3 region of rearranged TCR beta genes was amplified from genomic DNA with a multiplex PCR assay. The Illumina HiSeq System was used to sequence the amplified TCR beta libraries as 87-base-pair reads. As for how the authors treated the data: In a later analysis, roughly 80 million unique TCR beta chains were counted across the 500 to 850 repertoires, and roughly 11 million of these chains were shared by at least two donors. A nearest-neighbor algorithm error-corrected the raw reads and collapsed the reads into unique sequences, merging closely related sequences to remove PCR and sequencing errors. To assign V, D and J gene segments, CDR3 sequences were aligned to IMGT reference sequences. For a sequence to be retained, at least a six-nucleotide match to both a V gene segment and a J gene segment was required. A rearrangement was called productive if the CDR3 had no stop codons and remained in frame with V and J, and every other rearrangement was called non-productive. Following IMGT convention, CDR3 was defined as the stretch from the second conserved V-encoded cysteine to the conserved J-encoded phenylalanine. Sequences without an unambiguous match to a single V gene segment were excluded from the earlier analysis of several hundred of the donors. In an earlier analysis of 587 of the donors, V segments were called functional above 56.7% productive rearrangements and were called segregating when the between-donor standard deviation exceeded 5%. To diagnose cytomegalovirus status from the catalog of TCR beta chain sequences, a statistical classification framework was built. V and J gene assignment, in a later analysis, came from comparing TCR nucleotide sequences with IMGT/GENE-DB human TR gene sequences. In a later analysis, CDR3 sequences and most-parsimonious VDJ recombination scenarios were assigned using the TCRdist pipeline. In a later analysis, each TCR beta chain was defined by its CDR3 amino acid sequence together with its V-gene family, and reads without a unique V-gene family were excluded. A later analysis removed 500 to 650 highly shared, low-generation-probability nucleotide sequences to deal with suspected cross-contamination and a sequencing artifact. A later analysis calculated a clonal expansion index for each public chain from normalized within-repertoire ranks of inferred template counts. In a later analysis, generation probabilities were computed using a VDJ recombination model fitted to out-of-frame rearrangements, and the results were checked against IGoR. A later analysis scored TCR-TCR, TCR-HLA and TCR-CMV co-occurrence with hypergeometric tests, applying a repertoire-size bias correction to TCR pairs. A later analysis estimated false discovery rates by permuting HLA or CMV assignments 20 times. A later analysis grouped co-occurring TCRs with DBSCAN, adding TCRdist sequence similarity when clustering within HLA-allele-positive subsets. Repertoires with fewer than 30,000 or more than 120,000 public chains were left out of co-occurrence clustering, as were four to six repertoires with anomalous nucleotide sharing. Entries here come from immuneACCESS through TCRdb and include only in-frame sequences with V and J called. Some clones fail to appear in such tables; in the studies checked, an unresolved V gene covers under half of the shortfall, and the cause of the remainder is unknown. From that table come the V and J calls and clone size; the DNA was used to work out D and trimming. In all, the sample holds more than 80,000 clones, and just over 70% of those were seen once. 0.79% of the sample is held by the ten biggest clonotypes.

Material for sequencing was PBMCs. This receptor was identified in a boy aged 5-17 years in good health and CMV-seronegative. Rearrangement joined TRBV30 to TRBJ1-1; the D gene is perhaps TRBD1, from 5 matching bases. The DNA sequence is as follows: TGTGCCTGGGGCGACAGGAACACTGAAGCTTTCTTT. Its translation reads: CAWGDRNTEAFF.